The 29 T cell receptor beta chains below all came from one sample that was sequenced in a study of cytomegalovirus exposure and HLA in healthy donors. PCR involved 60 Vbeta and 13 Jbeta primers. Profiling relied on immunoSEQ multiplex PCR, and the TCRdb table lists in-frame clones only, not all of them. The table records over 100,000 clones, approximately 8.7% of them present only once. Sequenced: PBMCs. The receptors here all came from a middle-aged man in good health and CMV-seronegative.

This clone came up a few times. The V call is TRBV13, the J call TRBJ1-1; 10 bases match TRBD1. Trimming at V came to 0 bases and at J to 1 base, leaving 2 bases not matched to a gene. This CDR3 spans 16 amino acids. The germline V gene encodes CDR1 PRHDT and CDR2 FYEKMQ (reference sequence). CDR3 amino acids: CASSLGTGGPNTEAFF. DNA for the CDR3: TGTGCCAGCAGCTTAGGGACAGGGGGCCCGAACACTGAAGCTTTCTTT.

The V gene is TRBV6-4, the J gene TRBJ2-1; tentative D call: TRBD1 (6 bases). The V gene lost 6 bases and the J gene lost 2 bases, with 14 bases spanning the gap. CDR3 length: 15 amino acids. Germline V CDR1 and CDR2: MRHNA, SNTAGT. The DNA for the CDR3 is TGTGCCAGCAGCCGAGACAGGTTACCCTACAATGAGCAGTTCTTC. This gives the protein CASSRDRLPYNEQFF.

This clone was picked up a small number of times. The rearrangement links TRBV7-2 to TRBJ2-3, with 7 bases that match TRBD2. The CDR3 is made up of 15 amino acids. The junction had 6 bases not matched to a gene; V was cut back by 6 bases and J by 0 bases. Germline V gene data show CDR1 as SGHTA and CDR2 as FQGNSA. The CDR3 spells CASSLVGRSTDTQYF. The CDR3 region has the DNA TGTGCCAGCAGTCTTGTCGGGAGGAGCACAGATACGCAGTATTTT. Supplemented by reference TRBV7-2 and TRBJ2-3, the full variable domain reads GAGVSQSPSNKVTEKGKDVELRCDPISGHTALYWYRQSLGQGLEFLIYFQGNSAPDKSGLPSDRFSAERTGGSVSTLTIQRTQQEDSAVYLCASSLVGRSTDTQYFGPGTRLTVL.

In DNA, the CDR3 is TGCGCCAGCAGTGAGGGACAGGACTTTTCTGGAAACACCATATATTTT. Its translation is CASSEGQDFSGNTIYF. V usage is TRBV10-1 and J usage is TRBJ1-3; 7 bases line up with TRBD1. The CDR3 length is 16 residues. With 2 bases clipped from V and 1 base from J, the junction kept 5 bases outside the gene matches. Germline CDR1 reads WNHNN; CDR2 reads SYGVQD (reference sequence).

There are a few counts of this clone. V and J are TRBV4-1 and TRBJ2-7, with D perhaps TRBD2 (5 bases). CDR1 MGHRA and CDR2 YSYEKL come from the germline V gene. This CDR3 has 15 amino acids. V lost 1 base and J lost 5, with 15 bases in between. CDR3 amino acids: CASSQVGPPRDEQYF. The CDR3 bases are TGCGCCAGCAGCCAAGTTGGACCGCCGCGGGACGAGCAGTACTTC.

The sample holds a few counts of this clone. The V gene is TRBV6-5, the J gene TRBJ2-4; possible D gene TRBD2, 7 bases. Trimming took off 8 bases at V and 9 bases at J, with 14 bases between the two ends. CDR1 and CDR2 from the germline V gene are MNHEY and SVGAGI. The CDR3 has 12 amino acids. The CDR3 sequence: CASWGGGSIQYF. CDR3 DNA sequence: TGTGCCAGCTGGGGAGGGGGGAGCATTCAGTACTTC.

This chain connects TRBV5-1 to TRBJ2-7; 11 nucleotides match TRBD1. In germline, CDR1 is SGHRS, CDR2 YFSETQ. Germline trimming cut 0 bases from V and 0 bases from J; bases unmatched to any gene: 5. The CDR3 sequence is 17 residues long. The CDR3 DNA follows: TGCGCCAGCAGCTTGGGGACAGGGGGCGGTAGCTCCTACGAGCAGTACTTC. Translated, it gives CASSLGTGGGSSYEQYF.

This chain connects TRBV11-2 to TRBJ2-3, with 9 bases aligning to TRBD2. This CDR3 is built from 16 residues. The V and J ends lost 3 bases and 6 bases, in that order; junction bases with no gene match: 10. Germline loops: CDR1 SGHAT, CDR2 FQNNGV. The CDR3 sequence: CASSFDGGGAGDTQYF. In nucleotides, the CDR3 is TGTGCCAGCAGCTTCGACGGCGGGGGGGCCGGGGATACGCAGTATTTT.

V is TRBV25-1 and J is TRBJ2-5, with 8 bases lining up with TRBD2. Germline V lookup: CDR1 MGHDK, CDR2 SYGVNS. The V gene end was trimmed by 0 bases and the J gene end by 3 bases; junction bases not matched to a gene: 6. This CDR3 contains 16 residues. DNA for the CDR3: TGTGCCAGCAGTGAATACCGGGGGGGCGGGGAAGAGACCCAGTACTTC. This codes for CASSEYRGGGEETQYF.

This clone was picked up a small number of times. The V call is TRBV5-1, the J call TRBJ2-1; TRBD1 is a possible D gene (5 bases). Trimming removed 0 bases at V and 3 bases at J, with 16 bases between. This CDR3 contains 17 residues. Per the germline V gene, CDR1 is SGHRS and CDR2 is YFSETQ. CDR3 loop: CASSLGVGEVNYNEQFF. In DNA, the CDR3 is TGCGCCAGCAGCTTGGGGGTAGGGGAAGTGAACTACAATGAGCAGTTCTTC.

This sequence joins TRBV10-3 and TRBJ1-4; D perhaps matches TRBD1 (5 bases). This CDR3 is built from 15 residues. Trimming removed 3 bases from V and 4 bases from J, with 12 bases in between. Germline assignment: CDR1 ENHRY and CDR2 SYGVKD. The CDR3 loop is CAISDLGGGNEKLFF. The CDR3 nucleotides read TGTGCCATCAGTGATCTGGGGGGGGGTAATGAAAAACTGTTTTTT.

The genes are TRBV5-4 and TRBJ2-1, with D uncertain. This CDR3 has 13 amino acids. The V end lost 2 bases, the J end lost 0 bases, and 3 bases lay between the germline ends. Germline assignment: CDR1 SGHNT and CDR2 YYREEE (reference sequence). CDR3 nucleotides: TGTGCCAGCAGCTTCTACTCCTACAATGAGCAGTTCTTC. Protein sequence: CASSFYSYNEQFF.

The V and J genes are TRBV6-1 and TRBJ1-5; no definite D call. The germline V gene has CDR1 MNHNS and CDR2 SASEGT. The CDR3 contains 14 residues. Trimming shortened V by 7 bases and J by 0 bases, and 10 bases separated the two germline ends. Written as DNA, the CDR3 is TGTGCCAGCACCCGCTTTAGTAGCAATCAGCCCCAGCATTTT. Translation: CASTRFSSNQPQHF.

V usage is TRBV12-5 and J usage is TRBJ2-7; a possible D gene is TRBD2 (5 bases). V was clipped by 4 bases and J by 0 bases, with 7 bases between them. CDR3 length: 13 amino acids. Germline V gene sequence: CDR1 LGHNT, CDR2 FRNRAP. The CDR3 loop reads CASGSGSSYEQYF. In nucleotides, the CDR3 is TGTGCTAGTGGTTCGGGGAGCTCCTACGAGCAGTACTTC.

This sequence joins TRBV7-9 and TRBJ1-6, with D hard to call. Germline CDR1 is SEHNR and CDR2 is FQNEAQ (reference sequence). This CDR3 is built from 15 residues. V lost 1 base and J lost 8, with 12 bases in between. The CDR3 sequence: CASSLDFTRDSPLHF. The CDR3 DNA reads as TGTGCCAGCAGCTTAGATTTCACACGGGATTCACCCCTCCACTTT. Complete variable domain (other parts from reference TRBV7-9 and TRBJ1-6): DTGVSQNPRHKITKRGQNVTFRCDPISEHNRLYWYRQTLGQGPEFLTYFQNEAQLEKSRLLSDRFSAERPKGSFSTLEIQRTEQGDSAMYLCASSLDFTRDSPLHFGNGTRLTVT.

V usage is TRBV27 and J usage is TRBJ1-2; 7 bases fit TRBD1. There are 14 residues in the CDR3. Germline V CDR1 and CDR2: MNHEY, SMNVEV (reference sequence). V trimming: 5 bases; J trimming: 1 base; junction bases outside the gene matches: 4. The CDR3 sequence is CASSPGTDNYGYTF. The CDR3 region has the DNA TGTGCCAGCAGTCCCGGGACAGATAACTATGGCTACACCTTC.

This clone was found a few times. The V call is TRBV19, the J call TRBJ2-7, with a tentative D call TRBD2 (6 bases). Germline V gives CDR1 LNHDA, CDR2 SQIVND (reference sequence). The CDR3 is 17 amino acids. Trimming stripped 1 base from V and 3 bases from J, with 19 bases between. The CDR3, as DNA: TGTGCCAGTAGTATAGGGGCCAGGAGGGGTTTCTTCTACGAGCAGTACTTC. Its protein product is CASSIGARRGFFYEQYF.

This clone was counted only a few times. The rearrangement joins TRBV30 to TRBJ1-2; D is unclear. Germline V CDR1 and CDR2: GTSNPN, SVGIG (reference sequence). This CDR3 has 15 amino acids. V lost 0 bases and J 7 bases, leaving 18 bases between the germline ends. CDR3 nucleotides: TGTGCCTGGAGTGTACTAGTGAGGAGGGTGATTGGCTACACCTTC. This codes for CAWSVLVRRVIGYTF.

Turning to this clone: Within the sample, other DNA sequences also encode this same CDR3. The chain uses TRBV19 and TRBJ1-1, with unresolved D. Germline lookup yields CDR1 LNHDA and CDR2 SQIVND (reference sequence). The CDR3 totals 13 residues. With 3 bases removed from V and 2 bases from J, the gap between germline ends came to 7 bases. The CDR3 DNA follows: TGTGCCAGTAGTATCCGGGAAAACACTGAAGCTTTCTTT. Amino acid sequence: CASSIRENTEAFF.

In DNA form, the CDR3 reads TGTGCCAGCTCACTAGGACAGGGGGCCAACAATCAGCCCCAGCATTTT. It codes for CASSLGQGANNQPQHF. The chain has TRBV18 and TRBJ1-5, with 11 bases lining up with TRBD1. V dropped 4 bases and J dropped 3; count of bases not matched to a gene: 5. Germline CDR1 reads KGHSH; CDR2 reads LQKENI. This CDR3 has 16 amino acids.

This clone was found a few times. The chain links TRBV18 to TRBJ2-7; the match to TRBD1 covers 7 bases. This CDR3 contains 12 residues. After removal of 9 bases from V and 3 bases from J, the junction contained 5 bases not matched to a gene. The germline CDR1 and CDR2 sequences are KGHSH and LQKENI. The CDR3 DNA reads as TGTGCCAGTGCCGGGACAGACTACGAGCAGTACTTC. This codes for CASAGTDYEQYF.

The DNA for the CDR3 is TGTGCCAGTAGTACTCCGGACAGGGGTAATGAAAAACTGTTTTTT. This codes for CASSTPDRGNEKLFF. The chain carries TRBV19 and TRBJ1-4; 9 positions agree with TRBD1. Trimming cost V 4 bases and J 4 bases; bases outside gene matches: 4. CDR1 LNHDA and CDR2 SQIVND come from the germline V gene (reference sequence). The CDR3 length is 15 residues.

This clone was picked up a small number of times. V is TRBV27 and J is TRBJ2-5; 11 positions match TRBD2. The CDR3 has 16 amino acids. In germline, CDR1 is MNHEY, CDR2 SMNVEV (reference sequence). V shed 5 bases and J 1 base; nucleotides not matched to a gene: 6. CDR3 DNA: TGTGCCAGCAGTCCGACCGGGACTAGCGGCCAAGAGACCCAGTACTTC. It specifies CASSPTGTSGQETQYF.

V is TRBV19 and J is TRBJ2-3; 12 nucleotides line up with TRBD2. Germline V gives CDR1 LNHDA, CDR2 SQIVND (reference sequence). The CDR3 has 15 residues. Trimming removed 3 bases from V and 3 bases from J; junction bases left unmatched: 1. CDR3 in amino acids: CASSITSGGTDTQYF. CDR3 nucleotide sequence: TGTGCCAGTAGTATTACTAGCGGGGGGACAGATACGCAGTATTTT.

The chain uses TRBV4-3 and TRBJ1-1; D may be TRBD1 (5 bases). Germline V CDR1 and CDR2: LGHNA, YSLEER. The CDR3 spans 11 residues. Deletions cut 2 bases from V and 9 bases from J, with 7 bases between. The CDR3 DNA follows: TGCGCCAGCAGCCAATCAGGGAAAGCTTTCTTT. This translates into CASSQSGKAFF.

The chain carries TRBV5-5 and TRBJ2-2, with D maybe TRBD1 (6 bases). CDR1 and CDR2 (germline): SGHKS, YYEKEE (reference sequence). The V end was cut by 5 bases, the J end by 8 bases, with 19 bases between. The CDR3 extends over 15 amino acids. The CDR3 DNA follows: TGTGCCAGCAGTGCAAATACAGGGTCATCGGGGGAGCTGTTTTTT. This gives the protein CASSANTGSSGELFF.

This chain uses TRBV7-9 with TRBJ1-2; perhaps TRBD1 as D (6 bases). Deletions cut 1 base from V and 4 bases from J, with 10 bases between. This CDR3 comprises 14 residues. From germline, CDR1 is SEHNR and CDR2 FQNEAQ (reference sequence). As DNA, the CDR3 is TGTGCCAGCAGCTTAGGCCAGGGGTTCTATGGCTACACCTTC. Its protein is CASSLGQGFYGYTF.

This clone was seen a few times. The genes are TRBV19 and TRBJ1-6, with 7 bases fitting TRBD1. The CDR3 is 15 residues long. Unmatched junction bases numbered 8, after V lost 3 bases and J lost 9 bases. Germline CDR1 reads LNHDA; CDR2 reads SQIVND (reference sequence). The CDR3 DNA reads as TGTGCCAGTAGTATGGCACAGGGGATTGGTTCACCCCTCCACTTT. This sequence encodes CASSMAQGIGSPLHF.

This clone was detected a few times. This chain uses TRBV15 with TRBJ2-1; 10 bases fit TRBD2. Germline V CDR1 and CDR2: LNHNV, YYDKDF (reference sequence). Unmatched junction bases numbered 7, after V lost 5 bases and J lost 9 bases. The CDR3 is made up of 14 amino acids. DNA of the CDR3: TGTGCCACCAGCCAAGCGGGGGGGCGTATTGAGCAGTTCTTC. The encoded protein is CATSQAGGRIEQFF.